Below are 2 T cell receptor beta chains sequenced from a single sample in a study of blood T cells in healthy people across ages. A sample-barcoded 5' primer and a J-beta primer mix were used in a second PCR of about 7 to 11 cycles. TCRdb redid the calling of the 5' RACE reads with MiXCR, one entry per CDR3 protein. The repertoire holds more than 1,400,000 distinct CDR3 sequences, about 43% seen once, with approximately 7.9% in the top ten. The sample was blood. These receptors were taken from a woman aged 18-29 years in good health.

This clonotype was seen a few times. This chain connects TRBV7-2 to TRBJ2-1; either TRBD1 or TRBD2 may fit D (5 bases each). CDR1 is SGHTA and CDR2 is FQGNSA in the germline V gene. Trimming stripped 5 bases from V and 0 bases from J, with 11 bases between. The CDR3 has 15 amino acids. For the CDR3, the DNA is TGTGCCAGCAGCCCCCGGGACGTCTCCTACAATGAGCAGTTCTTC. The encoded protein is CASSPRDVSYNEQFF. The variable domain in full, completed from reference TRBV7-2 and TRBJ2-1, reads GAGVSQSPSNKVTEKGKDVELRCDPISGHTALYWYRQSLGQGLEFLIYFQGNSAPDKSGLPSDRFSAERTGGSVSTLTIQRTQQEDSAVYLCASSPRDVSYNEQFFGPGTRLTVL.

The genes are TRBV7-3 and TRBJ2-1, with TRBD2 as a possible D gene (5 bases). Germline V gene data show CDR1 as SGHTA and CDR2 as FQGTGA. CDR3 length equals 15 residues. The V gene lost 5 bases and the J gene lost 8 bases, with 19 bases spanning the gap. The CDR3 protein is CASSPQRGVGDEQFF. The CDR3 nucleotides are TGTGCCAGCAGCCCACAACGTGGCGTCGGGGATGAGCAGTTCTTC.